Shown below are 7 T cell receptor beta chains from a single sample sequenced in a study of Ad26.COV2.S vaccination and SARS-CoV-2 variants. Some clones are missing from TCRdb's copy, which holds only in-frame ones; the method was immunoSEQ multiplex PCR. The data hold fewer than 800,000 clones, with roughly nine tenths observed a single time. Treatment indicated: 15 to 20 received Ad26.COV2.S at low or high dose, single or two shots; several received placebo; per-sample allocation not given. Sampling was performed 63 days after the first vaccine or placebo injection. Sequences were derived from peripheral blood, sampled in a trial of Ad26.COV2.S vaccine versus placebo. Receptors originate from a person aged 18-65 years who received the Ad26.COV2.S COVID-19 vaccine or a placebo.

The chain has TRBV3-1 (or the pseudogene TRBV3-2) and TRBJ2-2, with 8 positions matching TRBD2. V dropped 0 bases and J dropped 8; count of bases not matched to a gene: 8. The CDR3 runs to 16 residues. In germline, CDR1 is LGHDT, CDR2 YNNKEL (reference sequence). This CDR3 is CASSQDVVAGLGELFF. CDR3 in DNA: TGTGCCAGCAGCCAAGATGTGGTAGCGGGGTTAGGGGAGCTGTTTTTT.

The rearrangement links TRBV2 to TRBJ1-2, with TRBD1 as a possible D gene (5 bases). V dropped 6 bases and J dropped 4 bases, with 12 bases sitting between them. Germline values: CDR1 SNHLY, CDR2 FYNNEI. This CDR3 spans 13 amino acids. The CDR3 DNA is TGTGCCAGCAGGGTTGACAGTGTCTATGGCTACACCTTC. Residues: CASRVDSVYGYTF.

A remark on this clone: Other DNA sequences in the same sample also yield this CDR3. The chain links TRBV7-6 to TRBJ2-2, with D hard to call. The CDR3 loop spans 12 amino acids. V lost 5 bases to trimming and J lost 2 bases, with 3 bases between them. CDR1 and CDR2 from the germline V gene are SGHVS and FNYEAQ. The CDR3 nucleotides read TGTGCCAGCAGCCTTAACACCGGGGAGCTGTTTTTT. Its translation: CASSLNTGELFF. Looking up the rest from reference TRBV7-6 and TRBJ2-2 gives the full variable domain: GAGVSQSPRYKVTKRGQDVALRCDPISGHVSLYWYRQALGQGPEFLTYFNYEAQQDKSGLPNDRFSAERPEGSISTLTIQRTEQRDSAMYRCASSLNTGELFFGEGSRLTVL.

The V call is TRBV24-1, the J call TRBJ1-5, with 7 bases fitting TRBD1. The germline V gene has CDR1 KGHDR and CDR2 SFDVKD. The V and J ends lost 6 bases and 4 bases, in that order; junction bases with no gene match: 2. CDR3 size: 13 residues. The CDR3 is CATSLQGNQPQHF. In DNA, the CDR3 is TGTGCCACCAGTCTACAGGGGAATCAGCCCCAGCATTTT.

This sequence joins TRBV9 and TRBJ2-5; D is tentatively TRBD1 or TRBD2 (5 bases each). V lost 4 bases and J 4 bases, leaving 20 bases between the germline ends. Germline V gene lookup returns CDR1 SGDLS and CDR2 YYNGEE. This CDR3 contains 16 residues. The CDR3, as DNA: TGTGCCAGCAGCATCCGTGGGGCGGGTATTACAGAGACCCAGTACTTC. This encodes CASSIRGAGITETQYF.

In nucleotides, the CDR3 is TGTGCCAGCAGCAAAGACGGGACAGGGTTAATTGATGGCTACACCTTC. This encodes CASSKDGTGLIDGYTF. V and J are TRBV11-2 and TRBJ1-2; 9 nucleotides align to TRBD1. The V gene end was trimmed by 5 bases and the J gene end by 6 bases; junction bases not matched to a gene: 13. Germline-derived CDR1 and CDR2 are SGHAT and FQNNGV. The CDR3 runs 16 residues.

The V call is TRBV7-8, the J call TRBJ1-4; a possible D gene is TRBD1 (5 bases). Trimming removed 5 bases at V and 15 bases at J, with 19 bases between. Germline V CDR1 and CDR2: SGHVS, FQNEAQ. The CDR3 runs 13 residues. CDR3 nucleotide sequence: TGTGCCAGCAGCAACGAGGGACGCCAGAGAGTGTTTTTT. Its translation is CASSNEGRQRVFF.